Sequencing of this TCR beta chain was carried out in a study of shared clonotypes between healthy human individuals. Study-wide results and caveats: Larger richness was generally estimated for naive than memory subsets. Incomplete sequencing of sorted subsets was indicated by rarefaction despite large depth.

V lost 8 bases, J lost 7 bases, and 17 bases lay in between. Germline CDR1 and CDR2: SEHNR and FQNEAQ (reference sequence). The CDR3 has 14 amino acids. Comment on this clone: What it binds is not known.

The repertoire was sequenced with immunoSEQ multiplex PCR; TCRdb's copy has only in-frame clones and lacks some. The sample has about 1.4 million clones, roughly 96% seen once. This chain links TRBV7-9 with TRBJ1-4, with D tentatively TRBD1 (6 bases). The source material was naive CD4+ T cells sorted from blood. Subset: CD45RA+ positively selected. The TCR comes from a man aged 25-40 years in good health. CDR3 protein: CASVPGAVGEKLFF. The CDR3 DNA reads as TGTGCCAGCGTTCCAGGGGCGGTGGGTGAAAAACTGTTTTTT.